These T cell receptor beta chains were read from a single sample in a study of Graves' ophthalmopathy and Graves' hyperthyroidism. In TCRdb, the multiplex PCR reads were re-called with MiXCR into one record per CDR3 protein. In the table there are roughly 160,000 distinct CDR3 sequences, about 40% of which are singletons. Specimen: peripheral blood. All receptors come from a woman between 40 and 55 years old with Graves' ophthalmopathy. CDR3s include the opening cysteine and the closing phenylalanine or tryptophan. Each record gives: J gene, CDR3 length, V gene, D gene, CDR3 protein. A D gene is named only where the DNA matches it firmly.

j_gene: TRBJ1-1
len: 12
v_gene: TRBV20-1
d_gene: NA
CDR3aa: CSASQSLRSEFF

j_gene: TRBJ1-1
len: 12
v_gene: TRBV6-2/TRBV6-3
d_gene: NA
CDR3aa: CASSWGYTEAFF

j_gene: TRBJ2-7
len: 14
v_gene: TRBV15
d_gene: NA
CDR3aa: CATSRDRSSYEQYF

j_gene: TRBJ2-7
len: 13
v_gene: TRBV27
d_gene: NA
CDR3aa: CASRGDPGGEQYF

j_gene: TRBJ2-2
len: 16
v_gene: TRBV6-1
d_gene: NA
CDR3aa: CASSETGGALPGSCFF

j_gene: TRBJ1-3
len: 13
v_gene: TRBV27
d_gene: NA
CDR3aa: CASMTASGNTIYF

j_gene: TRBJ2-7
len: 14
v_gene: TRBV20-1
d_gene: NA
CDR3aa: CSAALQDNSYEQYF

j_gene: TRBJ1-1
len: 12
v_gene: TRBV29-1
d_gene: NA
CDR3aa: CSVDVLNTEAFF

j_gene: TRBJ2-2
len: 13
v_gene: TRBV6-1
d_gene: TRBD2
CDR3aa: CASRRELAGELFF

j_gene: TRBJ1-5
len: 11
v_gene: TRBV5-4
d_gene: NA
CDR3aa: CASRVLQPQHF

j_gene: TRBJ1-1
len: 14
v_gene: TRBV6-2/TRBV6-3
d_gene: NA
CDR3aa: CASSYGGWDTEAFF

j_gene: TRBJ2-2
len: 18
v_gene: TRBV6-2/TRBV6-3
d_gene: TRBD1
CDR3aa: CASSYSLGQQANTGELFF

j_gene: TRBJ1-5
len: 14
v_gene: TRBV6-5
d_gene: NA
CDR3aa: CASSFLVGDQPQHF

j_gene: TRBJ1-5
len: 14
v_gene: TRBV12-3/TRBV12-4
d_gene: NA
CDR3aa: CASTSDLSNQPQHF

j_gene: TRBJ1-6
len: 15
v_gene: TRBV6-5
d_gene: NA
CDR3aa: CASSIQSSYNSPLHF

j_gene: TRBJ2-5
len: 16
v_gene: TRBV27
d_gene: TRBD1
CDR3aa: CASSFNPYRGQETQYF

j_gene: TRBJ2-2
len: 17
v_gene: TRBV14
d_gene: NA
CDR3aa: CASSQEWAAFNTGELFF

j_gene: TRBJ1-5
len: 13
v_gene: TRBV30
d_gene: NA
CDR3aa: CAWAGGSGQPQHF

j_gene: TRBJ1-1
len: 14
v_gene: TRBV6-1
d_gene: NA
CDR3aa: CASTSPGRVTEAFF

j_gene: TRBJ1-6
len: 15
v_gene: TRBV7-2
d_gene: NA
CDR3aa: CASSLWGTSNSPLHF

j_gene: TRBJ2-5
len: 17
v_gene: TRBV5-1
d_gene: TRBD2
CDR3aa: CASSPTSGGASSLTQYF

j_gene: TRBJ2-5
len: 14
v_gene: TRBV28
d_gene: TRBD2
CDR3aa: CAIEDSGRGQTQYF

j_gene: TRBJ1-1
len: 12
v_gene: TRBV28
d_gene: NA
CDR3aa: CASSLPGLRAFF

j_gene: TRBJ2-7
len: 15
v_gene: TRBV12-3/TRBV12-4
d_gene: NA
CDR3aa: CASSSSWSLTYEQYF

j_gene: TRBJ2-6
len: 19
v_gene: TRBV12-3/TRBV12-4
d_gene: TRBD2
CDR3aa: CASSFLGLAGEAGANVLTF

j_gene: TRBJ2-7
len: 15
v_gene: TRBV6-2/TRBV6-3
d_gene: NA
CDR3aa: CASSLTSDGTYEQYF

j_gene: TRBJ2-7
len: 14
v_gene: TRBV11-2
d_gene: NA
CDR3aa: CASSFSGTTYEQYF

j_gene: TRBJ2-7
len: 13
v_gene: TRBV28
d_gene: NA
CDR3aa: CASSLFIGLRQYF

j_gene: TRBJ2-2
len: 13
v_gene: TRBV12-3/TRBV12-4
d_gene: NA
CDR3aa: CASQRWGTGELFF